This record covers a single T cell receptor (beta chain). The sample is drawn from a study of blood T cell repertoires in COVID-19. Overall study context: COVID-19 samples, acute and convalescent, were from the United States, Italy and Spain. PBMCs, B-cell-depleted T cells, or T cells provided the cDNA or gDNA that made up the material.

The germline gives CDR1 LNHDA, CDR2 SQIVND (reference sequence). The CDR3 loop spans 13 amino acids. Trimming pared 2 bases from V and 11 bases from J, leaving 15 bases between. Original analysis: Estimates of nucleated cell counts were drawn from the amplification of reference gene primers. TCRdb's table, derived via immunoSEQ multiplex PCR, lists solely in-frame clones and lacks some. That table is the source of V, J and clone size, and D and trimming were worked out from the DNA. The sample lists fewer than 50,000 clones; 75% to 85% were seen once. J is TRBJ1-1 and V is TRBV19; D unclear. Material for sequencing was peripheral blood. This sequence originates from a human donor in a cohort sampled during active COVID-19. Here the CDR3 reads CASSITGSRGAFF. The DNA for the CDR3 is TGTGCCAGTAGTATAACGGGATCTCGCGGGGCTTTCTTT.